The clone carrying this T cell receptor (beta chain) was recorded a few times. Its antigen is still unknown. This entry is derived from a study of cytomegalovirus exposure and HLA in healthy donors. The study ran its PCR with 60 Vbeta and 13 Jbeta primers. Sequenced by immunoSEQ multiplex PCR; TCRdb stores in-frame clones only, minus some. The profile shows around 180,000 clones, over 75% of them singletons. Points from the study as a whole: An analysis done earlier found most TCR beta V segments productive about 90% or about 30% of the time. Many donors carried some public TCRs, although rarity characterized most TCR sequences. The authors later linked a missense DCLRE1C variant to TCR beta V- and J-gene trimming.

This receptor was obtained from a woman between 45 and 65 years old in good health and CMV-seronegative. Sequenced sample: PBMCs.

DNA of the CDR3: TGTGCCAGCAGTGACTCCACAGATACGCAGTATTTT. Encoded protein: CASSDSTDTQYF. The rearrangement links TRBV2 to TRBJ2-3; no firm D call. Deletions cut 3 bases from V and 2 bases from J, with 3 bases between. The CDR3 is 12 residues long. Germline lookup yields CDR1 SNHLY and CDR2 FYNNEI.